This TCR beta chain was recorded in a study of blood T cells in healthy people across ages (dated by TCRdb to the mid-2010s). Turning to the overall study: In model experiments, template switching captured roughly one uniquely barcoded TCR beta cDNA molecule for every two T cells. Age-related changes in TCR beta repertoire diversity were measured in the study by deep sequencing normalized with unique cDNA molecular identifiers. To avoid experimental bias, donors of different ages were distributed randomly across sequencing lanes. Donors were grouped into four age groups: young (average about 15 years), middle-aged (roughly 40), aged (around 56) and long-lived (over 80). For two donors (one aged 18 to 29 and one aged 80 or older), the study analyzed two additional independent replicas of 1 million unique cDNA reads from the same blood draw. The paper as a whole reports these results and caveats: Conclusive comparison of naive and antigen-experienced compartments was prevented by the profiling of bulk unsorted PBMCs. Donor CMV infection status was unknown, potentially confounding age-related changes in expanded clonotypes. Observed TCR beta diversity correlated strongly with the percentage of naive T cells measured by flow cytometry. As age increased, observed TCR beta diversity per million T cells dropped in a roughly linear way, and a significant reduction was already evident by age about 40. Estimates of total diversity based on one million sequenced T cells were regarded as lower bounds and as underestimates. The long-lived group showed more naive CD4+ T cells, fewer expanded clones and increased TCR diversity than the aged group, suggesting age selection.

The CDR3, cysteine through phenylalanine, is 13 amino acids long. Solely the CDR3 DNA is kept, with 39 bases framed from the first base. The junction carries 8 bases between V and J, which are trimmed by 2 bases and 0 bases respectively. Looking up the germline V gene (reference sequence) yields CDR1 DFQATT and CDR2 SNEGSKA. This clonotype was picked up one time. It has no known antigen specificity. Nothing much larger sits one base from this clone, and base qualities are not available. Donors were about 36 systemically healthy Caucasian individuals from Russia aged roughly 6 to 100 years. Around 10 milliliters of peripheral blood were collected from each donor into EDTA-treated Vacutainer tubes. Ficoll-Paque density-gradient centrifugation was used to isolate PBMCs, with at least 6 million per sample. Trizol reagent was used to extract total RNA from the PBMCs, yielding at least 5 micrograms per sample. For every donor, flow cytometry on a PBMC aliquot measured the percentage of naive CD45RAhigh/CD27high T cells.

The library was generated by 5' RACE. The instrument was an Illumina HiSeq 2500. A second roughly 7 to 12 cycle PCR used a sample-barcoded 5' primer and a J-beta primer mix. A unique molecular identifier was introduced onto each TCR beta cDNA molecule by a template-switch 5' adaptor carrying 12 random nucleotides. Each sample yielded at least 3 million CDR3-containing paired-end reads. First-strand cDNA was synthesized from all RNA with the Mint cDNA synthesis kit, primed by a TRBC-specific oligonucleotide. Following uracil-DNA glycosylase treatment, all cDNA underwent a first 18-cycle PCR with the universal primers M1SS and BC2_uni_R. Per the original workflow: Normalization of each sample was performed by random selection of 1 million high-quality reads, each carrying a distinct molecular identifier. Reads with shared molecular identifiers were discarded instead of being binned into consensus sequences. MiTCR, with a Q25 quality threshold and the strictest error-elimination algorithm, was used for CDR3 identification, clonotype clustering and error correction. Lower-bound total TCR beta diversity was estimated with a nonparametric unseen species model using Euler transformation. Using fastp at Q25 and MiXCR, TCRdb reprocessed the public reads and kept productive beta chains. Entries are consolidated by CDR3 protein sequence, retaining the most common genes and DNA. V and J calls and clone size were set by TCRdb, not the authors. The sample profile shows 850,000 to 1,000,000 distinct CDR3 sequences; roughly half of them were found once. The ten largest account for over 20% of the sample.

This receptor chain uses TRBV20-1 and TRBJ2-7, with the D gene not clear enough to name. The sample taken for sequencing was blood. The sequence derives from a woman in her fifties or sixties in good health. Here is the DNA: TGCAGTGCTAGACGAGGATTCTCCTACGAGCAGTACTTC. Translation gives CSARRGFSYEQYF.